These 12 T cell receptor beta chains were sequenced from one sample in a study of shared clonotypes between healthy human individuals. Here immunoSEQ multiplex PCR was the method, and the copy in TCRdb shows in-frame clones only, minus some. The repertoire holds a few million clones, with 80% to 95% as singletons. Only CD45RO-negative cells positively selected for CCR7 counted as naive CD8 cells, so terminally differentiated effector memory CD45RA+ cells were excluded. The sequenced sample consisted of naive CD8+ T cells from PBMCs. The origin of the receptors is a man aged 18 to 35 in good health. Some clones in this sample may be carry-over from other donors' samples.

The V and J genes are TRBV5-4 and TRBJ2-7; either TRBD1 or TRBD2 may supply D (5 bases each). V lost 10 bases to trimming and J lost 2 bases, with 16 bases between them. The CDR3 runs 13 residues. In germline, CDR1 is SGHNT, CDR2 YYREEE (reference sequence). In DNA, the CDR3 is TGTGCCGGAAACAGGAGAGGGACCTACGAGCAGTACTTC. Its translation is CAGNRRGTYEQYF.

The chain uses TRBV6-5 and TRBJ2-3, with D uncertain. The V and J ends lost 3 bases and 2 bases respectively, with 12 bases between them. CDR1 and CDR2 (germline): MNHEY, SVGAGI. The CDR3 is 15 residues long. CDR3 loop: CASSYNPGLTDTQYF. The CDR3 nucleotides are TGTGCCAGCAGTTATAACCCCGGGCTCACAGATACGCAGTATTTT.

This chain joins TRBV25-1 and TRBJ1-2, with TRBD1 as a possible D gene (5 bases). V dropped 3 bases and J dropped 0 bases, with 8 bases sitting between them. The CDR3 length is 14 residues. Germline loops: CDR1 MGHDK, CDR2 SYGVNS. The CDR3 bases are TGTGCCAGCAGTGAGTGGGGGGCTAACTATGGCTACACCTTC. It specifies CASSEWGANYGYTF.

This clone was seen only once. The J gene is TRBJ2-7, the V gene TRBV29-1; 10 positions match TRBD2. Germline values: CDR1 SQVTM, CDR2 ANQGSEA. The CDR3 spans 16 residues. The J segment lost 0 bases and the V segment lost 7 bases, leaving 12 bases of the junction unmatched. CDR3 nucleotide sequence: TGCAGCGCAAAGACTAGCGGGTATGGCGGCTCCTACGAGCAGTACTTC. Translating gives CSAKTSGYGGSYEQYF.

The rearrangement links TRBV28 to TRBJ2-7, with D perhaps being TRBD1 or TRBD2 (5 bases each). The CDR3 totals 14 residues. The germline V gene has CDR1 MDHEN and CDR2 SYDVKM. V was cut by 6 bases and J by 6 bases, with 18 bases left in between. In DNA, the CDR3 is TGTGCCAGCAGCCCTCGGGGCACCCGGGCCGAGCAGTACTTC. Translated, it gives CASSPRGTRAEQYF.

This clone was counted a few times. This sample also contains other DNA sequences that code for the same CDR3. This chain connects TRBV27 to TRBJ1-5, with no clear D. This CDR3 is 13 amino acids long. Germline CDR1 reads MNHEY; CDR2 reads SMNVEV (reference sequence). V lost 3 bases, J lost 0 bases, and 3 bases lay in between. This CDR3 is CASSFDSNQPQHF. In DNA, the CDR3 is TGTGCCAGCAGTTTCGATAGCAATCAGCCCCAGCATTTT.

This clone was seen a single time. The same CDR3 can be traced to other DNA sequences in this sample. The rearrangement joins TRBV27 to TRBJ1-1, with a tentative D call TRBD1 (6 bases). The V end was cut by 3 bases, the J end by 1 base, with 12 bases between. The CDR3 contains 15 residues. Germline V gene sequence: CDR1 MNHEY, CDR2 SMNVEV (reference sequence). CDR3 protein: CASSFGPGANTEAFF. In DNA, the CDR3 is TGTGCCAGCAGTTTCGGGCCGGGGGCGAACACTGAAGCTTTCTTT.

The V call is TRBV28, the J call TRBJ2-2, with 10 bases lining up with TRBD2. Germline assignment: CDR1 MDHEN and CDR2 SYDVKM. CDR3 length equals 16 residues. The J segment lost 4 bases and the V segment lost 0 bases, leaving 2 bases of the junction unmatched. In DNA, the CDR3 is TGTGCCAGCAGTTTATGGAGCGGGAGGGGCACCGGGGAGCTGTTTTTT. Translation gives CASSLWSGRGTGELFF.

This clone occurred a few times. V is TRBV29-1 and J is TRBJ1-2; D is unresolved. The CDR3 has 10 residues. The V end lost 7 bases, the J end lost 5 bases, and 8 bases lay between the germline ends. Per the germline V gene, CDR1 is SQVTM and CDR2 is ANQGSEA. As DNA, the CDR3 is TGCAGCGCATATCAGTATGGCTACACCTTC. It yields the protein CSAYQYGYTF.

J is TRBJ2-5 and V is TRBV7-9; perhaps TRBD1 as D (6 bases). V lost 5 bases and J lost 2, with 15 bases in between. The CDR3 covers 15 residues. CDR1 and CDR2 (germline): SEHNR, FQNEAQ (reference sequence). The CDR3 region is CASSQPLGGQETQYF. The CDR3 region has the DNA TGTGCCAGCAGCCAGCCCCTAGGGGGTCAAGAGACCCAGTACTTC.

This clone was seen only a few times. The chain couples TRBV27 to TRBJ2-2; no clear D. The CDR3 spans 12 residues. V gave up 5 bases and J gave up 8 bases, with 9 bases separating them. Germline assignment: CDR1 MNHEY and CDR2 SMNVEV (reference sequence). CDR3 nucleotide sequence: TGTGCCAGCAGTCACCTGACAGGGGAGCTGTTTTTT. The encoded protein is CASSHLTGELFF.

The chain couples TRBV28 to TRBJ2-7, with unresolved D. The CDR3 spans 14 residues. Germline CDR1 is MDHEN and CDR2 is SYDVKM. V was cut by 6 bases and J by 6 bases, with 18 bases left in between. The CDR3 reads CASSRSGTNLEQYF. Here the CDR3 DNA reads TGTGCCAGCAGCCGCTCAGGTACCAACCTCGAGCAGTACTTC.